This T cell receptor beta chain was profiled in a study of graft-versus-host responses after intestinal transplantation. Study-level information: All recipients got anti-thymocyte globulin induction, then tacrolimus and steroids for 3 to 4 years.

This clone has only one observation. Its antigen is not known. Clones were read by immunoSEQ multiplex PCR, and TCRdb kept only the in-frame ones, dropping some. The sample lists 85,000 to 100,000 clones; roughly 90% were seen once. Overall study results and limits: GvH clones occurred in recipient marrow; some first appeared in ileum or blood.

Germline V gives CDR1 KGHSH, CDR2 LQKENI. Between the trimmed V and J ends, which lost 3 bases and 5 bases, there was a span of 3 bases. The CDR3 spans 11 residues. V gene TRBV18 combines with J gene TRBJ2-3, with D uncertain. The receptor's source is a human donor who was the organ donor for an intestinal transplant. The sample was unstimulated CD4+ T cells sorted from spleen or lymph node cells, taken before transplant. In nucleotides, the CDR3 is TGTGCCAGCTCACCCGGAGATACGCAGTATTTT. Its translation is CASSPGDTQYF.